The source of this T cell receptor (beta chain) is a study of cytomegalovirus exposure and HLA in healthy donors. At the level of the study: Earlier findings included some 120 million unique TCR beta sequences obtained from approximately 170 million T cells.

CDR1 is SQVTM, CDR2 ANQGSEA, per germline. The CDR3 is 13 amino acids. Trimming took 7 bases from V and 6 from J; bases not matched to a gene: 6. The study ran its PCR with 60 Vbeta and 13 Jbeta primers. Method: immunoSEQ multiplex PCR; TCRdb's copy keeps in-frame clones and lacks some. The sample has tens of thousands of clones, less than 75% seen once. A remark on this clone: The antigen remains undetermined.

General study findings and limits: With further analysis later on, most CMV-associated TCR beta chains appeared HLA-restricted.

The chain carries TRBV29-1 and TRBJ2-1; 10 bases align to TRBD1. The sample was PBMCs. The TCR originated in a man in his thirties or forties in good health and CMV-seronegative. CDR3 coding DNA: TGCAGCGATGGACAGGGGGTTGTCAATGAGCAGTTCTTC. Protein sequence: CSDGQGVVNEQFF.